A single sample gave rise to the 25 T cell receptor beta chains below, sequenced in a study of blood T cell repertoires in COVID-19. The assay was immunoSEQ multiplex PCR, and TCRdb's table has in-frame clones only and misses some. The profile shows 190,000 or so clones, 88% of them singletons. The sequencing input was peripheral blood. The receptors were sampled from a woman aged 30 to 39 with acute or convalescent COVID-19.

The V gene is TRBV6-5, the J gene TRBJ2-7; no firm D call. Germline CDR1 MNHEY, CDR2 SVGAGI. V dropped 6 bases and J dropped 4 bases, with 10 bases sitting between them. This CDR3 contains 12 residues. The CDR3 bases are TGTGCCAGCAGATTACACCATTACGAGCAGTACTTC. Its protein is CASRLHHYEQYF.

The chain uses TRBV5-8 and TRBJ1-5; TRBD1 matches at 10 bases. CDR1 is SGHTS, CDR2 YDEGEE, per germline. The V segment lost 4 bases and the J segment 7 bases; nucleotides outside the gene matches: 5. This CDR3 has 14 amino acids. The CDR3 is CASSPRTGGQPQHF. The DNA of the CDR3 is TGTGCCAGCAGCCCTAGGACAGGGGGACAGCCCCAGCATTTT. Using reference TRBV5-8 and TRBJ1-5 for the parts outside the CDR3, the full variable domain is EAGVTQSPTHLIKTRGQQATLRCSPISGHTSVYWYQQALGLGLQFLLWYDEGEERNRGNFPPRFSGRQFPNYSSELNVNALELEDSALYLCASSPRTGGQPQHFGDGTRLSIL.

The V call is TRBV7-2, the J call TRBJ2-1; D gene uncertain. CDR1 and CDR2 from the germline V gene are SGHTA and FQGNSA. The CDR3 extends over 15 amino acids. V lost 6 bases to trimming and J lost 9 bases, with 21 bases between them. CDR3 amino acids: CASSLLLLTTGEQFF. In nucleotides, the CDR3 is TGTGCCAGCAGTTTACTACTCTTAACTACTGGTGAGCAGTTCTTC.

V usage is TRBV5-3 and J usage is TRBJ1-1, with no clear D. Being an ORF, TRBV5-3 has a function that is uncertain. This CDR3 comprises 12 residues. V was clipped by 1 base and J by 9 bases, with 10 bases between them. CDR3 DNA: TGTGCCAGAAGCTTGTTGTTCAGGCAAGCTTTCTTT. Residues: CARSLLFRQAFF.

The V gene is TRBV5-1, the J gene TRBJ2-7; D unresolved. The CDR3 length is 14 residues. Trimming shortened V by 6 bases and J by 0 bases, and 13 bases separated the two germline ends. Germline loops: CDR1 SGHRS, CDR2 YFSETQ. Here the CDR3 DNA reads TGCGCCAGCAAGGCGGAAATGAACTCCTACGAGCAGTACTTC. Amino acids: CASKAEMNSYEQYF. The variable domain in full, with the rest retrieved from reference TRBV5-1 and TRBJ2-7, is KAGVTQTPRYLIKTRGQQVTLSCSPISGHRSVSWYQQTPGQGLQFLFEYFSETQRNKGNFPGRFSGRQFSNSRSEMNVSTLELGDSALYLCASKAEMNSYEQYFGPGTRLTVT.

In DNA, the CDR3 is TGCGCCAGCAGCTTGGCTCGGACAGGAGGTAATGAGCAGTTCTTC. This encodes CASSLARTGGNEQFF. The V gene is TRBV5-1, the J gene TRBJ2-1, with TRBD1 identical over 7 bases. The CDR3 has 15 amino acids. The germline gives CDR1 SGHRS, CDR2 YFSETQ. Trimming took 0 bases from V and 7 from J; bases not matched to a gene: 7.

This rearrangement joins TRBV24-1 to TRBJ2-2; D not resolved. The CDR3 is 12 residues long. V was clipped by 9 bases and J by 3 bases, with 7 bases between them. Germline CDR1 is KGHDR and CDR2 is SFDVKD. The CDR3 DNA reads TGTGCCACCGGAGCCGACACCGGGGAGCTGTTTTTT. Translation: CATGADTGELFF.

The gene calls are TRBV11-3 and TRBJ2-3; 7 bases are shared with TRBD2. V shed 5 bases and J 3 bases; nucleotides not matched to a gene: 5. Germline CDR1 reads SGHNT; CDR2 reads YENEEA. The CDR3 is 14 residues long. This CDR3 reads CASSLPGGTDTQYF. The CDR3 region has the DNA TGTGCCAGCAGCCTACCGGGGGGAACAGATACGCAGTATTTT.

The chain couples TRBV6-5 to TRBJ2-2, with TRBD1 matching over 7 bases. CDR1 and CDR2 from the germline V gene are MNHEY and SVGAGI. The CDR3 loop spans 15 amino acids. J was trimmed by 0 bases and V by 6 bases; bases with no gene match: 4. The CDR3 nucleotides read TGTGCCAGCAGGTACAGGGGTGCGAACACCGGGGAGCTGTTTTTT. It codes for CASRYRGANTGELFF.

The rearrangement links TRBV4-2 to TRBJ2-7, with 7 bases identical to TRBD2. Germline values: CDR1 LGHNA, CDR2 YNFKEQ. The J segment lost 2 bases and the V segment lost 4 bases, leaving 14 bases of the junction unmatched. The CDR3 consists of 17 residues. The CDR3 DNA is TGTGCCAGCAGCCCGGGACTAACAGACGTCCCTACCTACGAGCAGTACTTC. Amino acid sequence: CASSPGLTDVPTYEQYF.

V and J are TRBV11-2 and TRBJ2-3; 10 nucleotides line up with TRBD2. The CDR3 totals 19 residues. The germline V gene encodes CDR1 SGHAT and CDR2 FQNNGV. The J segment lost 3 bases and the V segment lost 5 bases, leaving 17 bases of the junction unmatched. CDR3 sequence (DNA): TGTGCCAGCAGCCCCCAGGGGTCGCTAGCGGGAGTGGGAACAGATACGCAGTATTTT. It is translated as CASSPQGSLAGVGTDTQYF.

The chain employs TRBV30 and TRBJ2-1; no clear D. Germline V gene sequence: CDR1 GTSNPN, CDR2 SVGIG (reference sequence). CDR3 size: 14 residues. V was clipped by 1 base and J by 2 bases, with 9 bases between them. The CDR3 region is CAWSERSAYNEQFF. CDR3 nucleotides: TGTGCCTGGAGTGAGAGAAGCGCCTACAATGAGCAGTTCTTC.

The chain recombines TRBV6-6 with TRBJ2-1; 8 nucleotides align to TRBD2. From germline, CDR1 is MNHNY and CDR2 SVGAGI (reference sequence). J lost 4 bases, V lost 6 bases, and 11 bases had no gene match. This CDR3 is built from 16 residues. Here the CDR3 reads CASSPPSAGGYNEQFF. CDR3 nucleotides: TGTGCCAGCAGCCCTCCAAGCGCGGGAGGTTACAATGAGCAGTTCTTC.

The chain is built from TRBV15 and TRBJ1-2, with TRBD1 as a possible D gene (5 bases). The germline V gene encodes CDR1 LNHNV and CDR2 YYDKDF (reference sequence). V lost 5 bases to trimming and J lost 4 bases, with 11 bases between them. This CDR3 has 13 amino acids. The CDR3 sequence: CATSPDRFYGYTF. DNA of the CDR3: TGTGCCACCAGCCCAGACAGATTCTATGGCTACACCTTC.

The CDR3 nucleotides are TGTGCCATCGGGGAGGGAGGTCAGCCCCAGCATTTT. Translating gives CAIGEGGQPQHF. The chain joins TRBV10-3 to TRBJ1-5, with unresolved D. This CDR3 is 12 amino acids long. Trimming stripped 8 bases from V and 6 bases from J, with 11 bases between. The germline V gene encodes CDR1 ENHRY and CDR2 SYGVKD.

The chain joins TRBV10-3 to TRBJ2-1; a weak D match, TRBD2 (7 bases). V lost 6 bases and J lost 15, with 15 bases in between. CDR1 is ENHRY, CDR2 SYGVKD, per germline. This CDR3 is 11 amino acids long. The CDR3 sequence is CAIRTGREWFF. In DNA, the CDR3 is TGTGCCATCAGAACAGGGCGGGAGTGGTTCTTC.

The chain joins TRBV7-3 to TRBJ1-1, with D possibly TRBD1 on 5 matching bases. The CDR3 consists of 14 residues. V lost 5 bases and J 10 bases, leaving 20 bases between the germline ends. Germline CDR1 and CDR2: SGHTA and FQGTGA. CDR3 amino acids: CASSLLSRARRAFF. The CDR3 DNA reads TGTGCCAGCAGCCTCCTTAGCAGGGCGAGAAGAGCTTTCTTT.

This chain links TRBV11-2 with TRBJ2-1, with 10 bases that match TRBD2. The CDR3 covers 13 residues. Germline CDR1 is SGHAT and CDR2 is FQNNGV. V lost 1 base to trimming and J lost 15 bases; unmatched junction nucleotides: 6. CDR3 sequence reads: CASSLGSGRELFF. CDR3 coding DNA: TGTGCCAGCAGCTTAGGGAGCGGGAGGGAACTGTTCTTC.

J is TRBJ1-1 and V is TRBV6-6; D is perhaps TRBD1 (6 bases). V shed 5 bases and J shed 8 bases, with 15 bases lying between them. The V gene's germline CDR1 is MNHNY and CDR2 SVGAGI (reference sequence). The CDR3 has 13 residues. In nucleotides, the CDR3 is TGTGCCAGCAGTGTACAGGGCAGCGGAGAAGCTTTCTTT. This encodes CASSVQGSGEAFF.

The J gene is TRBJ1-1, the V gene TRBV15, with D unclear. V lost 0 bases and J 5 bases, leaving 7 bases between the germline ends. Germline values: CDR1 LNHNV, CDR2 YYDKDF (reference sequence). This CDR3 has 13 amino acids. In nucleotides, the CDR3 is TGTGCCACCAGCAGAGATCGCGGGACTGAAGCTTTCTTT. This translates into CATSRDRGTEAFF.

This chain uses TRBV28 with TRBJ2-7; no clear D gene. Per the germline V gene, CDR1 is MDHEN and CDR2 is SYDVKM. The CDR3 is 13 amino acids. Trimming shortened V by 6 bases and J by 2 bases, and 11 bases separated the two germline ends. As DNA, the CDR3 is TGTGCCAGCAGGGCTGTTATTACCTACGAGCAGTACTTC. Amino acids: CASRAVITYEQYF.

The chain joins TRBV28 to TRBJ2-1; D gene unclear. In germline, CDR1 is MDHEN, CDR2 SYDVKM. The CDR3 extends over 13 amino acids. The germline V and J ends were trimmed by 7 bases and 6 bases, with 13 bases remaining between them. CDR3 DNA: TGTGCCAGCATGCTGATCTCGAGCAATGAGCAGTTCTTC. Translated, it gives CASMLISSNEQFF.

The chain couples TRBV4-1 to TRBJ1-5; perhaps TRBD1 as D (5 bases). Trimming removed 1 base at V and 2 bases at J, with 9 bases between. Germline V gene lookup returns CDR1 MGHRA and CDR2 YSYEKL. The CDR3 totals 15 residues. The CDR3 spells CASSQVTGGNQPQHF. The CDR3 DNA sequence: TGCGCCAGCAGCCAAGTAACGGGGGGCAATCAGCCCCAGCATTTT.

V and J are TRBV7-2 and TRBJ2-1; D gene uncertain. This CDR3 is built from 14 residues. Germline CDR1 SGHTA, CDR2 FQGNSA. V was shortened by 1 base and J by 5 bases, with 9 bases between the two germline ends. Written as DNA, the CDR3 is TGTGCCAGCAGCTTAGTTGGGCCCGACAATGAGCAGTTCTTC. This encodes CASSLVGPDNEQFF.

The rearrangement uses TRBV11-3 and TRBJ1-1; D perhaps matches TRBD1 (5 bases). The germline CDR1 and CDR2 sequences are SGHNT and YENEEA. The V end was cut by 1 base, the J end by 12 bases, with 12 bases between. This CDR3 is built from 12 residues. CDR3: CASSLAEGLSFF. The CDR3 DNA is TGTGCCAGCAGCTTAGCGGAGGGGCTGTCTTTCTTT.